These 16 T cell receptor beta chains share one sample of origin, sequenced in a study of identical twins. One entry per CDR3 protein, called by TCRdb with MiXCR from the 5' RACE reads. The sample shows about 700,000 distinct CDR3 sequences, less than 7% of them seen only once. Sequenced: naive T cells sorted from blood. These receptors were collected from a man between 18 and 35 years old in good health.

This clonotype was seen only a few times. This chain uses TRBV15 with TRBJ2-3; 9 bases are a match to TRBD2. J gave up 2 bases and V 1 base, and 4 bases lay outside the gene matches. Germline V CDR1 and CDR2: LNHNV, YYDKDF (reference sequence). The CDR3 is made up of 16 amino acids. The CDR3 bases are TGTGCCACCAGCAGAGGGCTAGCGGGGACCACAGATACGCAGTATTTT. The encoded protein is CATSRGLAGTTDTQYF.

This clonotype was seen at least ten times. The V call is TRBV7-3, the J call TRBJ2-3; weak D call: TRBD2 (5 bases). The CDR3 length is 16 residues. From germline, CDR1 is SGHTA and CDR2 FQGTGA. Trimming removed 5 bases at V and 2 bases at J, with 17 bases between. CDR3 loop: CASSPGDLSFTDTQYF. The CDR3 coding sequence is TGTGCCAGCAGCCCCGGGGATCTTTCTTTCACAGATACGCAGTATTTT.

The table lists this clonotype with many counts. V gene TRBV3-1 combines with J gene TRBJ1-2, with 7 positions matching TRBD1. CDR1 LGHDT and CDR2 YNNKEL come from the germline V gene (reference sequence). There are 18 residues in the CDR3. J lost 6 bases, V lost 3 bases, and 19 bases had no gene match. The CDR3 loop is CASSHQLVQGKFSDGYTF. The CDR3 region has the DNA TGTGCCAGCAGCCACCAGTTGGTACAGGGGAAATTTAGTGATGGCTACACCTTC. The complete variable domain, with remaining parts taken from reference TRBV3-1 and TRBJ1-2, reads DTAVSQTPKYLVTQMGNDKSIKCEQNLGHDTMYWYKQDSKKFLKIMFSYNNKELIINETVPNRFSPKSPDKAHLNLHINSLELGDSAVYFCASSHQLVQGKFSDGYTFGSGTRLTVV.

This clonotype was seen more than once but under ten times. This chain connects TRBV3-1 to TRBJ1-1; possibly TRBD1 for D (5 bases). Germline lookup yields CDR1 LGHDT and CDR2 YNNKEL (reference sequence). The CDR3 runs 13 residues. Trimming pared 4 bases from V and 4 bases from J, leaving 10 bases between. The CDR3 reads CASSPTGVTEAFF. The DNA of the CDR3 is TGTGCCAGCAGCCCTACGGGGGTCACTGAAGCTTTCTTT. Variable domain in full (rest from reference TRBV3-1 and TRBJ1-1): DTAVSQTPKYLVTQMGNDKSIKCEQNLGHDTMYWYKQDSKKFLKIMFSYNNKELIINETVPNRFSPKSPDKAHLNLHINSLELGDSAVYFCASSPTGVTEAFFGQGTRLTVV.

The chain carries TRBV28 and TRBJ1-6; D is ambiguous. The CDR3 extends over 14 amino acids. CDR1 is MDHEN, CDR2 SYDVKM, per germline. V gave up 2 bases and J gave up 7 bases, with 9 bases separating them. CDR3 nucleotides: TGTGCCAGCAGTTTACACACAATCAATTCACCCCTCCACTTT. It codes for CASSLHTINSPLHF.

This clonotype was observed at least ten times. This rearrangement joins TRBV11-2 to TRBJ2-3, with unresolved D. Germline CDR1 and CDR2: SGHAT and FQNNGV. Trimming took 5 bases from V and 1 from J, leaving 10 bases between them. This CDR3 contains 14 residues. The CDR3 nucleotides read TGTGCCAGCAGCGTTAGCCCCCGCACAGATACGCAGTATTTT. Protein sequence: CASSVSPRTDTQYF.

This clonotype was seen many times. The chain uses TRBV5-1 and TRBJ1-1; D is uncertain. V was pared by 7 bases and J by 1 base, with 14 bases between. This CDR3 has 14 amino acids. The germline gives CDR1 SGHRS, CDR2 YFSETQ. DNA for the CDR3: TGCGCCAGCGGAGACATGGGCAGGAACACTGAAGCTTTCTTT. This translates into CASGDMGRNTEAFF.

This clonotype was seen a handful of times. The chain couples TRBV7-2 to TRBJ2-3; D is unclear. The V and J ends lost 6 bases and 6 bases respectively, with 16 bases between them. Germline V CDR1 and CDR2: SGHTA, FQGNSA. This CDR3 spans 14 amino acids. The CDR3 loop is CASRGSYPWDTQYF. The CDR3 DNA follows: TGTGCCAGCAGAGGTTCCTACCCATGGGATACGCAGTATTTT.

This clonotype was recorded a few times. The CDR3 spells CASSLTDSGPRVYGYTF. The CDR3 DNA is TGTGCCAGCAGCCTCACTGATAGCGGGCCCCGGGTCTATGGCTACACCTTC. The chain recombines TRBV11-2 with TRBJ1-2, with unresolved D. The CDR3 spans 17 residues. The germline V gene encodes CDR1 SGHAT and CDR2 FQNNGV. V was trimmed by 5 bases and J by 4 bases, leaving 23 bases between them.

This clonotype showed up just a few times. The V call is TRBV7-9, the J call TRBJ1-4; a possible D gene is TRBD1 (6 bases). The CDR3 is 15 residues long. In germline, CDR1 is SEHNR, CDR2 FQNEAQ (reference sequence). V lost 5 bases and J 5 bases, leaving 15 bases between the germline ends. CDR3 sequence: CASSPTGTINEKLFF. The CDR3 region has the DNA TGTGCCAGCAGCCCGACCGGGACAATAAATGAAAAACTGTTTTTT.

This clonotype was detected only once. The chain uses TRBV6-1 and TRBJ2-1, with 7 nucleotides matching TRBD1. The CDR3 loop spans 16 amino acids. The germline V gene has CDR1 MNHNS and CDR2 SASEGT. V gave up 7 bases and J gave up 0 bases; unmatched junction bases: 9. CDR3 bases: TGTGCCAGCACGCCGCCCCAGGGGGTCTCCTACAATGAGCAGTTCTTC. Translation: CASTPPQGVSYNEQFF.

For the CDR3, the DNA is TGTGCCAGCCAGAATCAGATGAATGAGCAGTTCTTC. It codes for CASQNQMNEQFF. V and J are TRBV11-3 and TRBJ2-1; D gene uncertain. The CDR3 covers 12 residues. Trimming shortened V by 8 bases and J by 7 bases, and 12 bases separated the two germline ends. The germline V gene has CDR1 SGHNT and CDR2 YENEEA. Based on the CDR3 plus reference TRBV11-3 and TRBJ2-1, the full variable domain is EAGVVQSPRYKIIEKKQPVAFWCNPISGHNTLYWYLQNLGQGPELLIRYENEEAVDDSQLPKDRFSAERLKGVDSTLKIQPAELGDSAVYLCASQNQMNEQFFGPGTRLTVL.

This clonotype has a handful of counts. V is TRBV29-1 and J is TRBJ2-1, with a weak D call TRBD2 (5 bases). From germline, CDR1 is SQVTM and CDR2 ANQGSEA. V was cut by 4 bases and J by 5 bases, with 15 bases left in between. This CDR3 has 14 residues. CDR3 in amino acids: CSVGAVVRNNEQFF. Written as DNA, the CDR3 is TGCAGCGTTGGAGCGGTGGTTAGAAACAATGAGCAGTTCTTC.

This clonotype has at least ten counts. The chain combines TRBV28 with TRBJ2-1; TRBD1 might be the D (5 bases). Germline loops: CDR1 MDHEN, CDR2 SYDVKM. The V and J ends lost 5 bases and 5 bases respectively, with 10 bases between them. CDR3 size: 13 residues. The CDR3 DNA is TGTGCCAGCAGTCCTGGGGCACACAATGAGCAGTTCTTC. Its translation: CASSPGAHNEQFF.

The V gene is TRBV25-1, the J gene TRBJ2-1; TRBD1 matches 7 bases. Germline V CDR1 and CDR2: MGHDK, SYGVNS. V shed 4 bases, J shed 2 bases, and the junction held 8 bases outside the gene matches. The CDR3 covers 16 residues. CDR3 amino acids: CASSGWEGGPYNEQFF. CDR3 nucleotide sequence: TGTGCCAGCAGTGGTTGGGAAGGGGGCCCCTACAATGAGCAGTTCTTC.

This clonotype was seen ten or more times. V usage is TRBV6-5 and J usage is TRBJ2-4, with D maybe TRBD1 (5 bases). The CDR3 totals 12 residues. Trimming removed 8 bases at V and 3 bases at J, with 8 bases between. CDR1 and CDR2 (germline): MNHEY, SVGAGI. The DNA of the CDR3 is TGTGCCAGCGGGGCTGACAAAAACATTCAGTACTTC. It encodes CASGADKNIQYF.